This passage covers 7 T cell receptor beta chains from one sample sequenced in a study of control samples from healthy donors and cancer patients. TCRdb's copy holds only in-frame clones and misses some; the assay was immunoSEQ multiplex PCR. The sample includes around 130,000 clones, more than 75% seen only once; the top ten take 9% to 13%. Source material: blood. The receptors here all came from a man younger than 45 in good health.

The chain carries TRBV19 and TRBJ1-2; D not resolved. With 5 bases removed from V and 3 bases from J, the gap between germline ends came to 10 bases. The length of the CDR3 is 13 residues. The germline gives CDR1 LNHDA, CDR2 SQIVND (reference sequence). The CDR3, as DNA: TGTGCCAGTAGTCTAACGGTGGACTATGGCTACACCTTC. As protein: CASSLTVDYGYTF.

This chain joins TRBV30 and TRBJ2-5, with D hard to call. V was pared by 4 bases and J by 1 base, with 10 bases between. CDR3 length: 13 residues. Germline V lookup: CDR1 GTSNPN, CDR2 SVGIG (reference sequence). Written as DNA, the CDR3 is TGTGCCTGGACAGGTGATTTCCAAGAGACCCAGTACTTC. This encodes CAWTGDFQETQYF.

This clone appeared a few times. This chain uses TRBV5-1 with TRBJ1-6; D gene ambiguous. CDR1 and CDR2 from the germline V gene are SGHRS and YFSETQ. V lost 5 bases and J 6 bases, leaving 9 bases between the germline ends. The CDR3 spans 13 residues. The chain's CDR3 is CASRESTNSPLHF. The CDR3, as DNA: TGCGCCAGCAGGGAGAGCACTAATTCACCCCTCCACTTT. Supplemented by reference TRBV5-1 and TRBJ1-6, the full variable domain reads KAGVTQTPRYLIKTRGQQVTLSCSPISGHRSVSWYQQTPGQGLQFLFEYFSETQRNKGNFPGRFSGRQFSNSRSEMNVSTLELGDSALYLCASRESTNSPLHFGNGTRLTVT.

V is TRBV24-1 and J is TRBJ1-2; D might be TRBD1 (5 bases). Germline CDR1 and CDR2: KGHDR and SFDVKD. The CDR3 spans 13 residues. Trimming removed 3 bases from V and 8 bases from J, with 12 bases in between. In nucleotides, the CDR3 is TGTGCCACCAGTGATCCAGGGTTTGGAGGCTACACCTTC. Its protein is CATSDPGFGGYTF.

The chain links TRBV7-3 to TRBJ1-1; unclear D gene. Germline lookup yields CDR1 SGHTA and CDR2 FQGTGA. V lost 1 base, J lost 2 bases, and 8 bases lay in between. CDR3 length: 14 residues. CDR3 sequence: CASSLSDINTEAFF. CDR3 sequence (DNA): TGTGCCAGCAGCTTAAGTGACATTAACACTGAAGCTTTCTTT.

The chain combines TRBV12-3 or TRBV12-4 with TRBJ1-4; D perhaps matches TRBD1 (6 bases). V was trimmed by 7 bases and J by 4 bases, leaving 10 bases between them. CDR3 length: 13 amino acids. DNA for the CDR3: TGTGCCAGCACGGGACACCTTAATGAAAAACTGTTTTTT. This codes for CASTGHLNEKLFF.

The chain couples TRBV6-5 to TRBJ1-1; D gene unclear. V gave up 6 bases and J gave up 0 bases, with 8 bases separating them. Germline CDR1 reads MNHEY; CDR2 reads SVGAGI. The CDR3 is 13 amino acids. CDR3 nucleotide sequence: TGTGCCAGCAGCCCCACAGTGAACACTGAAGCTTTCTTT. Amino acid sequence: CASSPTVNTEAFF.